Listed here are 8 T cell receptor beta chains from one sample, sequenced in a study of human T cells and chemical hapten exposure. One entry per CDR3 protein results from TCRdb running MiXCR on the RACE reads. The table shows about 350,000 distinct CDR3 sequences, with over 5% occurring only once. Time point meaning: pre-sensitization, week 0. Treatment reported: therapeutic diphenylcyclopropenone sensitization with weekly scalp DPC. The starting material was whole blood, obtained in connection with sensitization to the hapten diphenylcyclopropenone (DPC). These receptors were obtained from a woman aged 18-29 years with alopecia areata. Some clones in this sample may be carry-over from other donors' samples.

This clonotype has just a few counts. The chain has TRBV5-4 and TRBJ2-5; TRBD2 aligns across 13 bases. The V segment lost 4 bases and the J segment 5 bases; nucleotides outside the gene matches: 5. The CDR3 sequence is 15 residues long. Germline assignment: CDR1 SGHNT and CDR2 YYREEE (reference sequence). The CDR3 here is CASSHGLAGAETQYF. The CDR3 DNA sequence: TGTGCCAGCAGCCACGGACTAGCGGGGGCGGAGACCCAGTACTTC.

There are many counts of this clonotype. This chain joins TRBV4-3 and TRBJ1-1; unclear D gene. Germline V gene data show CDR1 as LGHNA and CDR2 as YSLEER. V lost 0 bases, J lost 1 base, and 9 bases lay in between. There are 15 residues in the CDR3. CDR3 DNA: TGCGCCAGCAGCCAAGACAAGGGAGCGAACACTGAAGCTTTCTTT. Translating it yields CASSQDKGANTEAFF.

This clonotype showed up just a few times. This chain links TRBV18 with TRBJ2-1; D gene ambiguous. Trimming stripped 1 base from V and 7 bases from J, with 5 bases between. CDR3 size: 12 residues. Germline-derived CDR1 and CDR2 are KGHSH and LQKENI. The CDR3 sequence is CASSPRENEQFF. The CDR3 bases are TGTGCCAGCTCACCACGGGAAAATGAGCAGTTCTTC.

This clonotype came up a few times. CDR3 in DNA: TGCAGCGTTGAGGGGGAGAGCTCCTACGAGCAGTACTTC. Translated: CSVEGESSYEQYF. This sequence joins TRBV29-1 and TRBJ2-7; tentatively, D is TRBD1 or TRBD2 (5 bases each). The CDR3 length is 13 residues. Germline V gene data show CDR1 as SQVTM and CDR2 as ANQGSEA. Between the trimmed V and J ends, which lost 3 bases and 0 bases, there was a span of 9 bases.

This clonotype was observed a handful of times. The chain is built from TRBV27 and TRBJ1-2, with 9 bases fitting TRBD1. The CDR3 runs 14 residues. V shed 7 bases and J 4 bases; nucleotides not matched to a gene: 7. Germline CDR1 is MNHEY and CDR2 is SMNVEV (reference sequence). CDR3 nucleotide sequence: TGTGCCAGCAAACTACAGGGGGCAGGCTATGGCTACACCTTC. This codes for CASKLQGAGYGYTF.

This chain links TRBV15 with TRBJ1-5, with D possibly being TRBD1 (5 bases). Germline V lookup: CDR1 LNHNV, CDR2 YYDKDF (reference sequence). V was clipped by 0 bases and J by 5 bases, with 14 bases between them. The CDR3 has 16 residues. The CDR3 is CATSRDGGIRDQPQHF. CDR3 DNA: TGTGCCACCAGCAGAGATGGGGGGATTCGGGATCAGCCCCAGCATTTT. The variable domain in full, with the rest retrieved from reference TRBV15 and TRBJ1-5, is DAMVIQNPRYQVTQFGKPVTLSCSQTLNHNVMYWYQQKSSQAPKLLFHYYDKDFNNEADTPDNFQSRRPNTSFCFLDIRSPGLGDTAMYLCATSRDGGIRDQPQHFGDGTRLSIL.

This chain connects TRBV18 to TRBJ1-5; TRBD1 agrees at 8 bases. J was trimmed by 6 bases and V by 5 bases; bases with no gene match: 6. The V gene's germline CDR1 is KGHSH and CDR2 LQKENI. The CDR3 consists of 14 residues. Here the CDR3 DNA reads TGTGCCAGCTCATTCGACAGGGGAGGTCAGCCCCAGCATTTT. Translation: CASSFDRGGQPQHF.

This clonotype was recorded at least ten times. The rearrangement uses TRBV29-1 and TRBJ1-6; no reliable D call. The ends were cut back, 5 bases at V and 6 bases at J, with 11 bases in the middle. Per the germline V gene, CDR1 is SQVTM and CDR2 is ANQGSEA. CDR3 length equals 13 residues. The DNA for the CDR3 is TGCAGCGTTAGCGCCGGCCCTAATTCACCCCTCCACTTT. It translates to CSVSAGPNSPLHF.